Listed here is a single T cell receptor (beta chain). This clone was seen a few times. No cognate antigen has been identified for it. One base away there is no much larger clone; base qualities are not given. Taken from cysteine to phenylalanine, the CDR3 has 15 residues. The read is trimmed to its CDR3 DNA, 45 bases read in frame from base 1. CDR1 and CDR2, looked up from the germline V gene, are MNHNS and SASEGT. Cut back by 1 base and 6 bases, the V and J ends lie 15 bases apart. TCR beta CDR3 regions were sequenced from DNA using the immunoSEQ Assay. The paper's data handling went like this. T cell density was computed as TCR beta template counts normalized to usable DNA estimated by amplifying housekeeping genes. Using the preseqR package, richness was estimated by extrapolating to 120,000 templates for tissue samples and 400,000 templates for PBMC samples. Clonality was defined by subtracting Pielou's evenness from one. Differential abundance testing on productive amino-acid clonotypes, with a minimum total count of 5 and an alpha of 0.1, was used to identify tissue-enriched TCRs. The Jaccard Index and the Morisita Overlap Index were used to measure how much the repertoires overlapped between compartments. GLIPH clustered TCR beta CDR3s with public tetramer-defined viral CDR3s; viral motifs required at least three viral sequences plus V-gene enrichment. In TCRdb, the immuneACCESS table is reduced to in-frame sequences with V and J assigned. These tables do not hold every clone; where another copy was compared, an unresolved V gene accounts for under half, and the others remain unexplained. V and J calls and clone size follow that table, whereas D and trimming were derived from the DNA. The sample table lists around 2,000 clones, roughly 28% of them with a count of one. The top ten clones comprise roughly an eighth of the sample.

The data were obtained in a study of T cells in localized non-small cell lung cancer (dated by TCRdb to the early 2020s). Some background on the complete study: Comparing tumors with uninvolved tumor-adjacent lungs, the study looked at the T cell repertoires of a few hundred patients with early-stage NSCLC. The cohort consisted of around 250 treatment-naive NSCLC patients whose localized lung tumors had been resected. The mean age of the NSCLC patients was about 64 years, with 130 or so men and 100 to 110 women. The full study reports these points: Longer overall survival was associated with higher T cell density in blood, whereas shorter survival was associated with higher clonality in adjacent lung. Because of the exploratory design, TCR variables were selected using unadjusted p-values without false-discovery rate correction. A median of around 50 of the top 100 tumor clones were detected in paired uninvolved adjacent lung, and 25 to 35 of these tumor clones were also found among the top 100 clones of the paired uninvolved adjacent lung. Because multi-region tumor sequencing was not done, intratumor heterogeneity could not be ruled out. The highest T cell clonality was observed in uninvolved tumor-adjacent lung, where clonality exceeded that of tumor, suggesting that antigenic responses were more focused in uninvolved tumor-adjacent lung.

Two independent pathologists confirmed that the uninvolved adjacent lung, which was taken at least 2 cm from the tumor margin, was free of atypia. At diagnosis, peripheral blood, uninvolved tumor-adjacent lung and tumor were collected and stored as a combination of fresh-frozen and FFPE material. This TCR came from a woman aged 35 to 70 with stage I lung adenocarcinoma. Rearrangement joined TRBV6-1 to TRBJ1-1; TRBD1 is perhaps the D gene, given 5 matching bases. The specimen comprised normal lung tissue next to the tumor, sampled before any cancer treatment. The CDR3 loop reads CASSEDQGLYPEAFF. The DNA sequence is given as TGTGCCAGCAGTGAAGATCAGGGTCTTTATCCTGAAGCTTTCTTT.